The sequence of this T cell receptor (beta chain) was determined in a study of blood T cell repertoires in COVID-19. Looking at the study overall: The cDNA or gDNA used as material had been derived from T cells, B-cell-depleted T cells, or PBMCs.

V lost 3 bases, J lost 3 bases, and 9 bases lay in between. This CDR3 comprises 12 residues. From germline, CDR1 is DFQATT and CDR2 SNEGSKA (reference sequence). Data came from immunoSEQ multiplex PCR; TCRdb stores just in-frame clones and leaves some out. The sample includes roughly 190,000 clones, 88% seen only once; the top ten take under 5%. This receptor was identified in a human donor in a cohort sampled during active COVID-19. Sample: peripheral blood. V usage is TRBV20-1 and J usage is TRBJ2-7, with TRBD1 as a possible D gene (6 bases). CDR3 loop: CSASGQFYEQYF. The CDR3 nucleotides read TGCAGTGCTAGTGGACAGTTCTACGAGCAGTACTTC.